This T cell receptor (beta chain) was recovered during a study of blood T cell repertoires in COVID-19. Whole-study context: Acute and convalescent COVID-19 specimens originated in the United States, Italy and Spain. PBMCs, B-cell-depleted T cells, or T cells were the source of the cDNA or gDNA that made up the material.

Germline V lookup: CDR1 SGHRS, CDR2 YFSETQ. The CDR3 runs to 16 residues. With 0 bases removed from V and 7 bases from J, the gap between germline ends came to 14 bases. The assay was immunoSEQ multiplex PCR, and TCRdb's table has in-frame clones only and misses some. The sample includes approximately 140,000 clones, roughly 90% of them seen just once. This chain uses TRBV5-1 with TRBJ1-6; D is perhaps TRBD1 (5 bases). The sample was peripheral blood. This sequence was found in a human donor in a cohort sampled during active COVID-19. CDR3 coding DNA: TGCGCCAGCAGCTTGGCCTCGACAGCCGCAAATTCACCCCTCCACTTT. Protein: CASSLASTAANSPLHF.